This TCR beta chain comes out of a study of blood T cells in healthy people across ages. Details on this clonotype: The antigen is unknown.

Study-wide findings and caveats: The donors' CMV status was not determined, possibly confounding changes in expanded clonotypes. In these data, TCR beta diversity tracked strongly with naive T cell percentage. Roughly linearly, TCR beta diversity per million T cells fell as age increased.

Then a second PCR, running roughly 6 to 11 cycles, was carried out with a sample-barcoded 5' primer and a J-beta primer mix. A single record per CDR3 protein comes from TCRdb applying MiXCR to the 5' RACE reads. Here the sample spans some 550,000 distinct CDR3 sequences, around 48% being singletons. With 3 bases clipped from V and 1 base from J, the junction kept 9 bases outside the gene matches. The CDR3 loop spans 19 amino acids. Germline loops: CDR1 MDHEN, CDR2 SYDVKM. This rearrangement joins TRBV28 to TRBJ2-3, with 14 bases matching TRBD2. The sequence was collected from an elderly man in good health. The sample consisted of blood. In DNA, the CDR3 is TGTGCCAGCAGTTTGGAGGGGACTAGCGGGAGCGATGGCACAGATACGCAGTATTTT. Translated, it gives CASSLEGTSGSDGTDTQYF.